This T cell receptor beta chain comes out of a study of blood T cell repertoires in COVID-19. Data came from immunoSEQ multiplex PCR; TCRdb stores just in-frame clones and leaves some out. The sample has some 150,000 clones; more than 80% are singletons. There are 15 residues in the CDR3. The V end lost 2 bases, the J end lost 1 base, and 9 bases lay between the germline ends. Per germline, CDR1 KGHSH and CDR2 LQKENI. The sequence came from a woman in her sixties with active COVID-19. Sequencing was carried out using peripheral blood. V gene TRBV18 combines with J gene TRBJ1-5; perhaps TRBD1 as D (6 bases). Here the CDR3 reads CASSPTGLSNQPQHF. The CDR3 DNA follows: TGTGCCAGCTCACCAACAGGGCTGAGCAATCAGCCCCAGCATTTT. Filled out from reference TRBV18 and TRBJ1-5, the complete variable domain reads NAGVMQNPRHLVRRRGQEARLRCSPMKGHSHVYWYRQLPEEGLKFMVYLQKENIIDESGMPKERFSAEFPKEGPSILRIQQVVRGDSAAYFCASSPTGLSNQPQHFGDGTRLSIL.